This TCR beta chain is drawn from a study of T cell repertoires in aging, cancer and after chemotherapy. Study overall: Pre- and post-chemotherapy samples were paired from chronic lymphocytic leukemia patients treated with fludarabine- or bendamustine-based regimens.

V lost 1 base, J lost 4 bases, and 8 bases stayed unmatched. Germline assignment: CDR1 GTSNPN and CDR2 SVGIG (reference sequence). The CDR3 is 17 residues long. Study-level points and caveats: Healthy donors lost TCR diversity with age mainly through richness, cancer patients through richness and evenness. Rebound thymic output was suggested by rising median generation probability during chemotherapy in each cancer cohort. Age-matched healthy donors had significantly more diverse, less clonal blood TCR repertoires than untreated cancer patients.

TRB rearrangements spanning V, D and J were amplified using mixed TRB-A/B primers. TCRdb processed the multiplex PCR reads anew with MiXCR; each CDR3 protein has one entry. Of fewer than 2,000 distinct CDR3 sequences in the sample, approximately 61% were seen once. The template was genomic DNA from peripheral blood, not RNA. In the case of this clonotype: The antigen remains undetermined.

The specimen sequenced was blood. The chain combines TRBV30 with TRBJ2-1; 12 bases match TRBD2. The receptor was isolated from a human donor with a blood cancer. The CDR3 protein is CAWSAGLAGGPYNEQFF. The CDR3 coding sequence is TGTGCCTGGAGTGCAGGTCTAGCGGGAGGGCCTTACAATGAGCAGTTCTTC. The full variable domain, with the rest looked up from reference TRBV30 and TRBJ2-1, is SQTIHQWPATLVQPVGSPLSLECTVEGTSNPNLYWYRQAAGRGLQLLFYSVGIGQISSEVPQNLSASRPQDRQFILSSKKLLLSDSGFYLCAWSAGLAGGPYNEQFFGPGTRLTVL.